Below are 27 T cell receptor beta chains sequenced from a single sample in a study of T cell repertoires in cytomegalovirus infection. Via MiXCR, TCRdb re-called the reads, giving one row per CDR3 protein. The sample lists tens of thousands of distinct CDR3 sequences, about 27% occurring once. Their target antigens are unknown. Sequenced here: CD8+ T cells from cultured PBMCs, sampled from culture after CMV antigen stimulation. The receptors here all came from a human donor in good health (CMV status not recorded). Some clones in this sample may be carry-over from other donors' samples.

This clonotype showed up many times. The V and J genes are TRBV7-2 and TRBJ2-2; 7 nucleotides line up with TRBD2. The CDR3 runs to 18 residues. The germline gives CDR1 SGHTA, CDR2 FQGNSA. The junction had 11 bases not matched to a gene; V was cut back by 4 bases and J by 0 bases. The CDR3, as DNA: TGTGCCAGCAGCTCCGACTACCAACTAGCGACGAACACCGGGGAGCTGTTTTTT. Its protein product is CASSSDYQLATNTGELFF.

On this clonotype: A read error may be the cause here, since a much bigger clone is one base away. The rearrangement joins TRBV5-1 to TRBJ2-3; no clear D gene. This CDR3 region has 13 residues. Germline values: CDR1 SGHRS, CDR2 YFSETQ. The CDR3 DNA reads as TGCGCCAACAGCACCGGTGGAAGAGATACGCAGTATTTT. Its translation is CANSTGGRDTQYF. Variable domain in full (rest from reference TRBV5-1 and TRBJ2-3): KAGVTQTPRYLIKTRGQQVTLSCSPISGHRSVSWYQQTPGQGLQFLFEYFSETQRNKGNFPGRFSGRQFSNSRSEMNVSTLELGDSALYLCANSTGGRDTQYFGPGTRLTVL.

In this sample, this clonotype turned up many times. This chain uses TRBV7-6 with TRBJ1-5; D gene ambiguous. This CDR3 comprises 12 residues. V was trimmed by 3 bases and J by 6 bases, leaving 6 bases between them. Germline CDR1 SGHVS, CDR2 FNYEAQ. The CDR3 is CASSLVGQPQHF. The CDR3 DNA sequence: TGTGCCAGCAGCTTGGTAGGTCAGCCCCAGCATTTT.

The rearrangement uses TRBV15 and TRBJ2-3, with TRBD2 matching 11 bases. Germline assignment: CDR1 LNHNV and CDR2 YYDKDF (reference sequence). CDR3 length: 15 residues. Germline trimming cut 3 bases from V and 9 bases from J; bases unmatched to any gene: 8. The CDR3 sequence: CATSRDSGGALTQYF. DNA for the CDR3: TGTGCCACCAGCAGGGATAGCGGGGGGGCTTTAACGCAGTATTTT.

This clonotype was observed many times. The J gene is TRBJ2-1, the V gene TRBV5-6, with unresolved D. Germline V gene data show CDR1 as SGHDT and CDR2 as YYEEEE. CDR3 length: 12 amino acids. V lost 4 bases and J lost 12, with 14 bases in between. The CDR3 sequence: CASSGTSSMQFF. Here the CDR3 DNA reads TGTGCCAGCAGCGGAACCTCATCCATGCAGTTCTTC.

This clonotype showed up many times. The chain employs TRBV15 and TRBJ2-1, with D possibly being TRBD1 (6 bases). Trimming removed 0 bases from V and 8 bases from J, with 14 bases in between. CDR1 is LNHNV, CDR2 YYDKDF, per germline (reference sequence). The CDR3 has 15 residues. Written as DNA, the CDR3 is TGTGCCACCAGCAGAGATCCCAGGGGACGGGATGAGCAGTTCTTC. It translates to CATSRDPRGRDEQFF.

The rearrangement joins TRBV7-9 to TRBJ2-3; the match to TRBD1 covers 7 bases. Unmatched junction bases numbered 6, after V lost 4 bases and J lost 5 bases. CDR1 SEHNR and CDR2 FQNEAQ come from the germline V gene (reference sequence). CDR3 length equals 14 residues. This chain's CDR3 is CASSSTGPGDTQYF. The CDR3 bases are TGTGCCAGCAGCTCGACAGGGCCTGGAGATACGCAGTATTTT.

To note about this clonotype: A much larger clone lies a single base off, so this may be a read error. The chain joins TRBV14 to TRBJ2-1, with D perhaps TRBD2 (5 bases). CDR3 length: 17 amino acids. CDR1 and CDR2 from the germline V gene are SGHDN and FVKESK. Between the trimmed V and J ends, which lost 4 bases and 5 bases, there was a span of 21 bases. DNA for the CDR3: TGTGCCAGCAGCCCTAACCCCGGAGTTAGCGACGACAATGAGCAGTTCTTC. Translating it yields CASSPNPGVSDDNEQFF.

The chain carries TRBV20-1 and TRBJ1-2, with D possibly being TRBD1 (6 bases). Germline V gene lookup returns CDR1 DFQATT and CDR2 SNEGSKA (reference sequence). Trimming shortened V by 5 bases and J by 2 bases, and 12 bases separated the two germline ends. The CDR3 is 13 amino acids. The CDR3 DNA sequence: TGCAGTGCTCGTTACAGGGACAACTATGGCTACACCTTC. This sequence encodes CSARYRDNYGYTF.

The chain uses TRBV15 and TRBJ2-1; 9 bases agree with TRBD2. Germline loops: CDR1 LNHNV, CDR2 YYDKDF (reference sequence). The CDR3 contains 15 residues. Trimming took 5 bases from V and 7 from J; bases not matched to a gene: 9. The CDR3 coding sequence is TGTGCCACCAGCTCGGCGGGAGGGCCCAAGAATGAGCAGTTCTTC. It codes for CATSSAGGPKNEQFF.

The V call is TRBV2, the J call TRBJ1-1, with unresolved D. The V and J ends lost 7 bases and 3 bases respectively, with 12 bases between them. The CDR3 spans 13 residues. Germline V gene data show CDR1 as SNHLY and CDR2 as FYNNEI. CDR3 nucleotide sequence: TGTGCCAGCAATGTGGAGTCCCACACTGAAGCTTTCTTT. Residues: CASNVESHTEAFF. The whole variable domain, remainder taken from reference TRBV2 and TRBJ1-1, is EPEVTQTPSHQVTQMGQEVILRCVPISNHLYFYWYRQILGQKVEFLVSFYNNEISEKSEIFDDQFSVERPDGSNFTLKIRSTKLEDSAMYFCASNVESHTEAFFGQGTRLTVV.

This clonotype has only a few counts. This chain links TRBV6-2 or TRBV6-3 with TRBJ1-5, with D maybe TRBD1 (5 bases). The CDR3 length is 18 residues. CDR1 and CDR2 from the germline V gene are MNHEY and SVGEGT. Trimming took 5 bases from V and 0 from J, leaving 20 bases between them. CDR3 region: CASSIPPRQFHSNQPQHF. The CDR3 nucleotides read TGTGCCAGCAGTATTCCTCCGCGACAGTTTCATAGCAATCAGCCCCAGCATTTT.

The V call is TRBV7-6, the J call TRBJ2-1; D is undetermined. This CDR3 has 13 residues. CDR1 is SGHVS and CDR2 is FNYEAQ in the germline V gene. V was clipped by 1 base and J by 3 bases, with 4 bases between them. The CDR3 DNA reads TGTGCCAGCAGCTTAGATCTCTACAATGAGCAGTTCTTC. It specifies CASSLDLYNEQFF.

CDR3 in amino acids: CASSSGTDDDEQFF. DNA for the CDR3: TGTGCCAGCAGTTCAGGGACAGATGACGATGAGCAGTTCTTC. V usage is TRBV12-3 or TRBV12-4 and J usage is TRBJ2-1; the match to TRBD1 covers 7 bases. Trimming cost V 4 bases and J 8 bases; bases outside gene matches: 8. This CDR3 region has 14 residues.

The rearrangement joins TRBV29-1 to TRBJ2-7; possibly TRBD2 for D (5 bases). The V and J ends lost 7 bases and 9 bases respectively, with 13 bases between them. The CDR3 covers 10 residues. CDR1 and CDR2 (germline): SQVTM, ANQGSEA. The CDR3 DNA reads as TGCAGCGCCCAGGACGGAGGGCAGTACTTC. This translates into CSAQDGGQYF.

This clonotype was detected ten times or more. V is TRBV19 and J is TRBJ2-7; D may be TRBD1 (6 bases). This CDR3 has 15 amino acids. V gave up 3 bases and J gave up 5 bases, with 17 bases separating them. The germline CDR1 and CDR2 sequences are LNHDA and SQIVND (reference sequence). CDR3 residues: CASSIGEQGSNEQYF. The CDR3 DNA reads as TGTGCCAGTAGTATTGGGGAACAGGGATCGAACGAGCAGTACTTC.

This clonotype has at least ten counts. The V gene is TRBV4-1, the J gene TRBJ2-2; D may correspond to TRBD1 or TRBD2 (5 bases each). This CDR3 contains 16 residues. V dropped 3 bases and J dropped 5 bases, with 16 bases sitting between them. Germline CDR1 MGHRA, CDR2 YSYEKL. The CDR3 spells CASSQTFGTETGELFF. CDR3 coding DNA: TGCGCCAGCAGCCAGACTTTCGGGACGGAGACCGGGGAGCTGTTTTTT.

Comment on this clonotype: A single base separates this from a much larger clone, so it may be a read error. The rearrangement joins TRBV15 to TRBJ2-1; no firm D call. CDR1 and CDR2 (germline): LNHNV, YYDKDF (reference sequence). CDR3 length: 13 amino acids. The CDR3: CVTSRVRQSEQFF. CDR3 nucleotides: TGTGTCACCAGCAGAGTTAGGCAGTCTGAGCAGTTCTTC.

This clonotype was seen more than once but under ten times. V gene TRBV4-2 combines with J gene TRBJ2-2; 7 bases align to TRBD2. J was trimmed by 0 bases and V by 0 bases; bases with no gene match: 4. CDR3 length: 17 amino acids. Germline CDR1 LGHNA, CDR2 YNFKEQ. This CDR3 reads CASSQELGGSNTGELFF. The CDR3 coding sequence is TGTGCCAGCAGCCAAGAGTTGGGAGGGTCGAACACCGGGGAGCTGTTTTTT.

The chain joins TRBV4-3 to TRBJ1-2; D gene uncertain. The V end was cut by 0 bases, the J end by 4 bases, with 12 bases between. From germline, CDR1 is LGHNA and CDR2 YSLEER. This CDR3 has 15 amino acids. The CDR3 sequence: CASSQETASRYGYTF. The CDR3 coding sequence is TGCGCCAGCAGCCAAGAAACGGCATCTCGCTATGGCTACACCTTC.

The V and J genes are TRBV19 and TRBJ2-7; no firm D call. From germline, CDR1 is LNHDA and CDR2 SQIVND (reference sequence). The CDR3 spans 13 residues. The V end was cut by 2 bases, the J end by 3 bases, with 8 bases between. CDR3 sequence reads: CASSINEVYEQYF. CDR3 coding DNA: TGTGCCAGTAGTATAAACGAAGTCTACGAGCAGTACTTC.

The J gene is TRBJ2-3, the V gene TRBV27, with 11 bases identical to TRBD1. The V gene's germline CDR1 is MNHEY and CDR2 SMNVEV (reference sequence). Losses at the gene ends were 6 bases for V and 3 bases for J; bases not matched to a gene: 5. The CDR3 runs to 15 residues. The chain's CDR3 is CASRDRGLDTDTQYF. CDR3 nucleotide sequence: TGTGCCAGCAGGGACAGGGGGCTTGATACAGATACGCAGTATTTT.

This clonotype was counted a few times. DNA for the CDR3: TGTGCCAGCAGCGACCCGGACGGAGCGAACACCGGGGAGCTGTTTTTT. Translated: CASSDPDGANTGELFF. This chain joins TRBV5-6 and TRBJ2-2; no clear D gene. Germline lookup yields CDR1 SGHDT and CDR2 YYEEEE. The CDR3 covers 16 residues. Trimming took off 4 bases at V and 0 bases at J, with 13 bases between the two ends. The full variable domain, with the rest looked up from reference TRBV5-6 and TRBJ2-2, is DAGVTQSPTHLIKTRGQQVTLRCSPKSGHDTVSWYQQALGQGPQFIFQYYEEEERQRGNFPDRFSGHQFPNYSSELNVNALLLGDSALYLCASSDPDGANTGELFFGEGSRLTVL.

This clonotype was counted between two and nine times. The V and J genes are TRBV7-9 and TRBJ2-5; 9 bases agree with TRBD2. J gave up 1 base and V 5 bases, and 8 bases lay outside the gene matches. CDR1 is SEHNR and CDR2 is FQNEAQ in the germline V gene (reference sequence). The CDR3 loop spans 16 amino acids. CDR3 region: CASSPAGSGSQETQYF. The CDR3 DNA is TGTGCCAGCAGCCCGGCGGGTAGCGGGAGCCAAGAGACCCAGTACTTC.

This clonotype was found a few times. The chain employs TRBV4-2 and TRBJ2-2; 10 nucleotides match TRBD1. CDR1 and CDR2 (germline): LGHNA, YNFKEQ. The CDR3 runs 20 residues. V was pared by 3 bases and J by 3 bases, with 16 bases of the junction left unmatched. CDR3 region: CASSQRIRQGALTDTGELFF. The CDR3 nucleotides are TGTGCCAGCAGCCAGCGTATCAGACAGGGGGCCCTCACGGACACCGGGGAGCTGTTTTTT.

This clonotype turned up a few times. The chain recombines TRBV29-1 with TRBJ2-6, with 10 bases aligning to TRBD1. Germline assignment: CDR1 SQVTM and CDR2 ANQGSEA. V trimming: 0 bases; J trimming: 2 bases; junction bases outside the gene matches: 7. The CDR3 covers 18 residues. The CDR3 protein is CSVEEQRQGATGANVLTF. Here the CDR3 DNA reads TGCAGCGTTGAAGAACAGCGACAGGGGGCAACTGGGGCCAACGTCCTGACTTTC.

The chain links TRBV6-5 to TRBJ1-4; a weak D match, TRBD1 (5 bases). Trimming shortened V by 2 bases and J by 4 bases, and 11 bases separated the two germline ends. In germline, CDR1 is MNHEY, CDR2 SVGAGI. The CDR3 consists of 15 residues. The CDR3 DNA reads TGTGCCAGCAGTTACAGTGGACAAAATAATGAAAAACTGTTTTTT. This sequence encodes CASSYSGQNNEKLFF.